The table lists the clone carrying this T cell receptor beta chain with many counts. Its antigen is unidentified. Germline CDR1 is DFQATT and CDR2 is SNEGSKA (reference sequence). This CDR3 comprises 13 residues. V was clipped by 5 bases and J by 5 bases, with 15 bases between them. This sample is drawn from a study of T cells after yellow fever vaccination. In TCRdb, the 5' RACE reads were re-called with MiXCR into one record per CDR3 protein. The table records nearly 550,000 distinct CDR3 sequences, less than 20% of them present only once. The study's findings and limits: The secondary response was weaker, and its peak arrived faster, on day 5 versus 15.

The clonotype originates from a young man who received the YFV17D yellow fever vaccine. The sequences come from PBMCs, collected 15 days after the yellow fever booster vaccination. The V call is TRBV20-1, the J call TRBJ2-5; D perhaps matches TRBD1 (7 bases). The CDR3 is CSADSQGGETQYF. For the CDR3, the DNA is TGCAGTGCTGATAGCCAGGGGGGTGAGACCCAGTACTTC.